This TCR beta chain originates from a study of metastatic and nonmetastatic thyroid tumors. The length of the CDR3 is 14 residues. Deletions cut 0 bases from V and 8 bases from J, with 13 bases between. Germline V CDR1 and CDR2: MNHNS, SASEGT. No patient received treatment before thyroid surgery. TCRdb used MiXCR to call clones anew from the PCR reads. The sample holds thousands of clones, around 26% seen once. This clonotype was obtained from a male donor with papillary thyroid cancer or a benign thyroid nodule (not recorded which). Some clones in this sample may be carry-over from other donors' samples. The J gene is TRBJ1-2, the V gene TRBV6-1; a possible D gene is TRBD1 (6 bases). The sequencing sample was made of tumor tissue. The CDR3 DNA is TGTGCCAGCAGTGAAGCGGGGGGGGCGAGGGGCTACACCTTC. The encoded protein is CASSEAGGARGYTF.